These 2 T cell receptor beta chains came from one sample sequenced in a study of shared clonotypes between healthy human individuals. Method: immunoSEQ multiplex PCR; TCRdb's copy keeps in-frame clones and lacks some. The sample shows fewer than 2.5 million clones, 93% of them seen only once. Sequenced input: naive CD4+ T cells from PBMCs. Specified subset: CD45RA+ positively selected. Receptors originate from a young man in good health. Some clones in this sample may be carry-over from other donors' samples.

The chain is built from TRBV5-1 and TRBJ1-4, with 9 bases matching TRBD1. The CDR3 spans 14 residues. Germline-derived CDR1 and CDR2 are SGHRS and YFSETQ. The junction had 4 bases not matched to a gene; V was cut back by 4 bases and J by 6 bases. CDR3: CASSPGQGHEKLFF. The DNA for the CDR3 is TGCGCCAGCAGCCCTGGACAGGGGCATGAAAAACTGTTTTTT.

This clone was counted once. The chain recombines TRBV20-1 with TRBJ2-5; no clear D. Deletions cut 6 bases from V and 4 bases from J, with 6 bases between. This CDR3 comprises 10 residues. The germline CDR1 and CDR2 sequences are DFQATT and SNEGSKA (reference sequence). The CDR3 loop is CSAELETQYF. In nucleotides, the CDR3 is TGCAGTGCGGAACTAGAGACCCAGTACTTC.